The following is a T cell receptor beta chain sequence with its context. Participant ages covered roughly 18 to 89 years across 25 or so US areas. As handled by the study authors: Reference gene primers were amplified, and this amplification served to estimate nucleated cell counts. The protocol was immunoSEQ multiplex PCR, while the TCRdb copy is restricted to in-frame clones and leaves out a portion. Clone size and V and J calls were adopted from that table, with D and trimming inferred from the DNA. The sample contains hundreds of thousands of clones, roughly 86% of which appear only once. This sample was included in a study of blood T cell repertoires in COVID-19. Study context: Both acute and convalescent COVID-19 samples were obtained from the United States, Italy and Spain. T cells, B-cell-depleted T cells, or PBMCs supplied cDNA or gDNA.

Germline-derived CDR1 and CDR2 are KGHSH and LQKENI. J was trimmed by 4 bases and V by 2 bases; bases with no gene match: 2. This CDR3 is built from 14 residues. The rearrangement links TRBV18 to TRBJ1-1; 9 bases are shared with TRBD1. Material for sequencing was PBMCs or T cells enriched from blood (not recorded which). The clonotype comes from a woman in her 30s with acute COVID-19. As DNA, the CDR3 is TGTGCCAGCTCACCAGGGACAGGGCCCACTGAAGCTTTCTTT. It codes for CASSPGTGPTEAFF.